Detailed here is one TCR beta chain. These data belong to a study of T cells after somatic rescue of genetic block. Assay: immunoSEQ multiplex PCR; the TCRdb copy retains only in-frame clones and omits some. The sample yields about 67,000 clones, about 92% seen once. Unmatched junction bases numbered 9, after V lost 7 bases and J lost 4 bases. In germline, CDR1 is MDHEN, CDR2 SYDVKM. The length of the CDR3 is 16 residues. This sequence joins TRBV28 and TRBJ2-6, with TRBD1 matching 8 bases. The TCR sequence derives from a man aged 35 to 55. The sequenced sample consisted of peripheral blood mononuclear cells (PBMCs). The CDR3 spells CASIGRGRTGANVLTF. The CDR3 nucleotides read TGTGCCAGCATCGGCAGGGGGCGAACCGGGGCCAACGTCCTGACTTTC.